These 26 T cell receptor beta chains came from one sample sequenced in a study of pediatric ulcerative colitis. The rectum was sampled with one to two pinch biopsies at colonoscopy. Profiled with immunoSEQ multiplex PCR; TCRdb holds only in-frame clones, not every one. The sample lists roughly 23,000 clones; about two thirds were seen once. Specimen: gut tissue. These receptors were taken from a boy aged 10-17 years with severe ulcerative colitis.

The chain employs TRBV7-6 and TRBJ1-1; the match to TRBD1 covers 11 bases. V dropped 8 bases and J dropped 2; count of bases not matched to a gene: 25. The germline V gene has CDR1 SGHVS and CDR2 FNYEAQ. CDR3 size: 21 residues. The CDR3 DNA sequence: TGTGCCAGCGCCCGCTGGCCACAATACGTCGGACAGGGGGCGAAAAACACTGAAGCTTTCTTT. This gives the protein CASARWPQYVGQGAKNTEAFF.

This clone has just a few counts. The J gene is TRBJ1-5, the V gene TRBV18, with D perhaps matching TRBD1 (5 bases). Trimming shortened V by 6 bases and J by 4 bases, and 10 bases separated the two germline ends. This CDR3 is 13 amino acids long. Germline CDR1 KGHSH, CDR2 LQKENI. CDR3 nucleotides: TGTGCCAGCTCCCAGGACAAGAATCAGCCCCAGCATTTT. It yields the protein CASSQDKNQPQHF.

This clone is labeled medium-sized. V usage is TRBV10-1 and J usage is TRBJ1-5; a possible D gene is TRBD1 (5 bases). Germline V gives CDR1 WNHNN, CDR2 SYGVQD (reference sequence). The CDR3 extends over 13 amino acids. The V and J ends lost 0 bases and 7 bases respectively, with 7 bases between them. The CDR3 loop reads CASSESRDQPQHF. For the CDR3, the DNA is TGCGCCAGCAGTGAGTCGCGGGACCAGCCCCAGCATTTT.

The chain employs TRBV5-4 and TRBJ2-7; D is tentatively TRBD1 or TRBD2 (6 bases each). Trimming pared 1 base from V and 5 bases from J, leaving 13 bases between. The germline V gene encodes CDR1 SGHNT and CDR2 YYREEE (reference sequence). The CDR3 contains 14 residues. The CDR3 sequence: CASSLRQGRHEQYF. The CDR3 DNA sequence: TGTGCCAGCAGCTTGAGGCAGGGGAGGCACGAGCAGTACTTC.

This chain uses TRBV5-1 with TRBJ2-3; 12 nucleotides agree with TRBD1. Germline CDR1 reads SGHRS; CDR2 reads YFSETQ. The CDR3 runs to 18 residues. V shed 3 bases, J shed 0 bases, and the junction held 8 bases outside the gene matches. CDR3 sequence (DNA): TGCGCCAGCAGCTGGGGACAGGGGGCTAAGATTAGCACAGATACGCAGTATTTT. Translation: CASSWGQGAKISTDTQYF.

This clone is labeled as medium-sized (0.01 to 0.1%). This CDR3 is also generated by other DNA sequences in the sample. The V and J genes are TRBV5-1 and TRBJ2-1; TRBD2 matches 9 bases. Per germline, CDR1 SGHRS and CDR2 YFSETQ. The CDR3 is 15 amino acids. The junction had 0 bases not matched to a gene; V was cut back by 0 bases and J by 2 bases. Here the CDR3 DNA reads TGCGCCAGCAGCTTGGTAGCGGGGGCCTACAATGAGCAGTTCTTC. Translating it yields CASSLVAGAYNEQFF.

This clone showed up just a few times. CDR3 sequence: CSVQRDYGYTF. CDR3 in DNA: TGCAGTGTTCAGAGGGACTATGGCTACACCTTC. This rearrangement joins TRBV20-1 to TRBJ1-2, with D unresolved. This CDR3 comprises 11 residues. Germline CDR1 reads DFQATT; CDR2 reads SNEGSKA (reference sequence). V dropped 7 bases and J dropped 3 bases, with 9 bases sitting between them.

This chain links TRBV20-1 with TRBJ2-5; D is possibly TRBD1 (5 bases). Germline lookup yields CDR1 DFQATT and CDR2 SNEGSKA (reference sequence). The CDR3 has 10 residues. This CDR3 is CSVQGETQYF. DNA for the CDR3: TGCAGCGTCCAGGGAGAGACCCAGTACTTC.

CDR3 region: CSASRGNEQFF. The CDR3 DNA is TGCAGTGCTAGTCGGGGCAATGAGCAGTTCTTC. The chain recombines TRBV20-1 with TRBJ2-1; D perhaps matches TRBD2 (5 bases). The V and J ends lost 3 bases and 6 bases respectively, with 6 bases between them. CDR3 length equals 11 residues. The germline gives CDR1 DFQATT, CDR2 SNEGSKA (reference sequence).

V usage is TRBV2 and J usage is TRBJ2-5; D uncertain. The CDR3 has 13 residues. V was clipped by 6 bases and J by 7 bases, with 15 bases between them. Germline V gene data show CDR1 as SNHLY and CDR2 as FYNNEI. The CDR3 spells CASSPASAWTQYF. Written as DNA, the CDR3 is TGTGCCAGCAGCCCGGCTAGTGCGTGGACCCAGTACTTC.

The sample holds a few counts of this clone. This chain joins TRBV5-6 and TRBJ1-2; no reliable D call. Per germline, CDR1 SGHDT and CDR2 YYEEEE. The CDR3 loop spans 11 amino acids. V dropped 4 bases and J dropped 13 bases, with 14 bases sitting between them. CDR3 DNA sequence: TGTGCCAGCAGCGCCCGGACTGCTATCACCTTC. It codes for CASSARTAITF.

This clone was observed a few times. The rearrangement uses TRBV12-2 and TRBJ1-5. TRBV12-2 is listed as a pseudogene. The CDR3 sequence is 10 residues long. The CDR3 protein is CASQIQPQHF. The CDR3 nucleotides are TGTGCAAGTCAAATCCAGCCCCAGCATTTT.

The gene calls are TRBV5-4 and TRBJ2-3; D might be TRBD2 (7 bases). The V gene's germline CDR1 is SGHNT and CDR2 YYREEE (reference sequence). Deletions cut 0 bases from V and 1 base from J, with 15 bases between. The CDR3 runs 17 residues. CDR3 sequence: CASSLALGGRGTDTQYF. The CDR3 DNA is TGTGCCAGCAGCTTGGCCTTGGGGGGGCGCGGCACAGATACGCAGTATTTT.

This sequence joins TRBV4-1 and TRBJ1-3; D is undetermined. Looked up from germline, CDR1 is MGHRA and CDR2 is YSYEKL. The CDR3 totals 13 residues. V was shortened by 6 bases and J by 4 bases, with 10 bases between the two germline ends. The CDR3 loop reads CASSRPVGNTIYF. The CDR3 DNA is TGCGCCAGCAGTCGTCCGGTGGGAAACACCATATATTTT.

This chain joins TRBV7-9 and TRBJ2-1, with a weak D call TRBD2 (5 bases). The CDR3 loop spans 14 amino acids. The germline V gene encodes CDR1 SEHNR and CDR2 FQNEAQ (reference sequence). The ends were cut back, 1 base at V and 6 bases at J, with 10 bases in the middle. CDR3 amino acids: CASSLGTSFNEQFF. The CDR3 nucleotides are TGTGCCAGCAGCTTAGGAACTAGTTTCAATGAGCAGTTCTTC.

V usage is TRBV27 and J usage is TRBJ2-1; 8 nucleotides match TRBD2. Germline values: CDR1 MNHEY, CDR2 SMNVEV (reference sequence). V lost 8 bases to trimming and J lost 1 base; unmatched junction nucleotides: 7. This CDR3 is 15 amino acids long. The CDR3 DNA follows: TGTGCCAGCCAATCTAAGCGGGGGTCCTACAATGAGCAGTTCTTC. Its protein product is CASQSKRGSYNEQFF.

The rearrangement links TRBV7-2 to TRBJ2-1; 8 nucleotides agree with TRBD2. The trim removed 3 bases at V and 9 bases at J, leaving 7 bases unmatched. CDR1 is SGHTA and CDR2 is FQGNSA in the germline V gene. This CDR3 is 14 amino acids long. The CDR3 sequence: CASSFSAGGSEQFF. Written as DNA, the CDR3 is TGTGCCAGCAGCTTCAGCGCGGGGGGAAGTGAGCAGTTCTTC. Filled out from reference TRBV7-2 and TRBJ2-1, the complete variable domain reads GAGVSQSPSNKVTEKGKDVELRCDPISGHTALYWYRQSLGQGLEFLIYFQGNSAPDKSGLPSDRFSAERTGGSVSTLTIQRTQQEDSAVYLCASSFSAGGSEQFFGPGTRLTVL.

The table lists this clone with a few counts. This chain's CDR3 is CASSPGGNNEKLFF. CDR3 DNA sequence: TGCGCCAGCAGCCCCGGGGGTAATAATGAAAAACTGTTTTTT. This chain links TRBV4-3 with TRBJ1-4; possible D gene TRBD1, 5 bases. V lost 4 bases, J lost 4 bases, and 10 bases lay in between. The germline CDR1 and CDR2 sequences are LGHNA and YSLEER. This CDR3 region has 14 residues.

Judged by abundance, this clone is medium-sized. This chain connects TRBV21-1 to TRBJ1-5; whether TRBD1, the table's D call, matches the DNA was not checked. TRBV21-1 is deemed a pseudogene. The CDR3 covers 16 residues. The CDR3 DNA reads as TGTGCCAGCAGCAAATATCGCCGACAGATCAATCAGCCCCAGCATTTT. It is translated as CASSKYRRQINQPQHF.

The chain joins TRBV5-2 to TRBJ1-2. TRBV5-2 is reported as a pseudogene. This CDR3 has 14 residues. The CDR3 is CASNGVRKTYGYTF. The CDR3 DNA is TGTGCCAGCAATGGAGTACGAAAGACCTATGGCTACACCTTC.

This sequence joins TRBV7-9 and TRBJ2-3, with D unclear. V lost 2 bases to trimming and J lost 1 base, with 10 bases between them. The germline CDR1 and CDR2 sequences are SEHNR and FQNEAQ (reference sequence). The CDR3 runs to 15 residues. CDR3 protein: CASSLLLQGTDTQYF. DNA for the CDR3: TGTGCCAGCAGCTTATTATTGCAGGGCACAGATACGCAGTATTTT.

The rearrangement uses TRBV23-1 and TRBJ2-5, with TRBD1 matching over 12 bases. TRBV23-1 is flagged as an ORF with uncertain function. After removal of 10 bases from V and 5 bases from J, the junction contained 20 bases not matched to a gene. This CDR3 is built from 18 residues. CDR3 in DNA: TGCGCCACCAGGGTAGGGCTGGCGGGACAGGGGGCGAATGAGACCCAGTACTTC. Translated, it gives CATRVGLAGQGANETQYF.

The J gene is TRBJ1-5, the V gene TRBV19; D call uncertain. Trimming pared 3 bases from V and 8 bases from J, leaving 17 bases between. CDR3 length: 15 amino acids. The germline CDR1 and CDR2 sequences are LNHDA and SQIVND (reference sequence). In DNA, the CDR3 is TGTGCCAGTAGTATCCTGGGAAAAACTTTGGAGCCCCAGCATTTT. It yields the protein CASSILGKTLEPQHF.

V is TRBV18 and J is TRBJ1-6; 7 bases are a match to TRBD1. J gave up 7 bases and V 2 bases, and 5 bases lay outside the gene matches. The CDR3 covers 15 residues. Looked up from germline, CDR1 is KGHSH and CDR2 is LQKENI. The DNA for the CDR3 is TGTGCCAGCTCACCAAATGGAGGGGGCAATTCACCCCTCCACTTT. Translation: CASSPNGGGNSPLHF.

By share, this clone ranks as medium-sized. This chain links TRBV6-6 with TRBJ1-1; no reliable D call. This CDR3 has 13 residues. Germline V gene data show CDR1 as MNHNY and CDR2 as SVGAGI (reference sequence). V dropped 8 bases and J dropped 1 base, with 11 bases sitting between them. CDR3 loop: CASADGQNTEAFF. CDR3 DNA sequence: TGTGCCAGCGCCGATGGCCAGAACACTGAAGCTTTCTTT.

CDR3 loop: CASSLRGDTEAFF. The CDR3 nucleotides are TGTGCCAGCAGCTTAAGGGGGGATACTGAAGCTTTCTTT. The rearrangement links TRBV11-3 to TRBJ1-1; D is perhaps TRBD1 (6 bases). The CDR3 covers 13 residues. The V end was cut by 2 bases, the J end by 5 bases, with 9 bases between. Per germline, CDR1 SGHNT and CDR2 YENEEA. Complete variable domain (other parts from reference TRBV11-3 and TRBJ1-1): EAGVVQSPRYKIIEKKQPVAFWCNPISGHNTLYWYLQNLGQGPELLIRYENEEAVDDSQLPKDRFSAERLKGVDSTLKIQPAELGDSAVYLCASSLRGDTEAFFGQGTRLTVV.